This T cell receptor (beta chain) was retrieved from a study of CD8+ T cells in alopecia areata. Study findings and constraints: Lesional scalp exceeded normal scalp in clonality, especially in alopecia totalis/universalis. In scalp samples, resident alphabeta T cells of normal skin are also sequenced.

This CDR3 contains 14 residues. Per germline, CDR1 MGHRA and CDR2 YSYEKL. V was pared by 5 bases and J by 6 bases, with 5 bases of the junction left unmatched. Remarks on this clone: No antigen is known for it.

As part of sample collection, lesional scalp punch biopsies and peripheral blood were taken from alopecia areata patients. It was cDNA, reverse transcribed from extracted RNA, that served as the sequencing template. Sequenced by immunoSEQ multiplex PCR; TCRdb stores in-frame clones only, minus some. This repertoire shows 150,000 to 200,000 clones, over 50% found once; its top ten account for roughly 14%. J is TRBJ2-2 and V is TRBV4-1, with 8 bases aligning to TRBD1. The sequence was collected from a human donor with alopecia areata. Specimen: CD4+ T cells sorted from blood, collected at week 0. The CDR3 DNA reads as TGCGCCAGCAGCGGACAGGGTGCGGCCGGGGAGCTGTTTTTT. Translating it yields CASSGQGAAGELFF.